Included here is one TCR beta chain sequence, with context. Using its own MiXCR run on the reads, TCRdb lists one record per CDR3 protein. The data contain roughly 140,000 distinct CDR3 sequences, 23% of them singletons. V shed 5 bases and J shed 2 bases, with 20 bases lying between them. The CDR3 has 16 residues. Germline V gene lookup returns CDR1 DFQATT and CDR2 SNEGSKA (reference sequence). These data belong to a study of T cell repertoires in cytomegalovirus infection. The J gene is TRBJ2-3, the V gene TRBV20-1; D tentatively reads TRBD1 or TRBD2 (5 bases each). The receptor comes from a human donor in good health (CMV status not recorded). Some clones in this sample may be carry-over from other donors' samples. Sequences were obtained from PBMCs. CDR3 coding DNA: TGCAGTGCTGGACACCATCCTAGAGGGGCCACAGATACGCAGTATTTT. This sequence encodes CSAGHHPRGATDTQYF.